This T cell receptor (beta chain) was sequenced during a study of identical twins. TCRdb re-called the 5' RACE reads through MiXCR, storing one row per CDR3 protein. The repertoire holds 200,000 to 250,000 distinct CDR3 sequences, with approximately 7% as singletons. In its sample, this clonotype was seen a few times. The V gene's germline CDR1 is MNHNS and CDR2 SASEGT. Trimming took 4 bases from V and 4 from J; bases not matched to a gene: 6. This CDR3 spans 15 amino acids. The data were also submitted as part of a second study, on yellow fever vaccine responses in identical twins.

Sequenced material: memory (CD45RO+) T cells sorted from blood. The sequence came from a woman younger than 30 in good health. The rearrangement uses TRBV6-1 and TRBJ2-1; 8 bases line up with TRBD1. CDR3 amino acids: CASSGRGPSYNEQFF. The CDR3 DNA sequence: TGTGCCAGCAGTGGCAGGGGGCCATCGTACAATGAGCAGTTCTTC.